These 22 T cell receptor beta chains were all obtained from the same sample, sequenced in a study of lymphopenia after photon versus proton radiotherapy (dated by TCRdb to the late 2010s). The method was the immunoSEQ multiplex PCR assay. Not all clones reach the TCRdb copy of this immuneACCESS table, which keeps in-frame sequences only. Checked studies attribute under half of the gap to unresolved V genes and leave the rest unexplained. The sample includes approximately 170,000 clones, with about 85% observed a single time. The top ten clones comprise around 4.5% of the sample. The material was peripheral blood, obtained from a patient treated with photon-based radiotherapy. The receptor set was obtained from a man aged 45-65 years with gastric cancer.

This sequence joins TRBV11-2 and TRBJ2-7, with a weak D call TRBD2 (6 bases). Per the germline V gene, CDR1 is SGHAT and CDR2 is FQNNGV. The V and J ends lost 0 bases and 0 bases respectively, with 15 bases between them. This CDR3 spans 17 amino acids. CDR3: CASSLDLLLASSYEQYF. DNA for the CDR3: TGTGCCAGCAGCTTAGATCTTCTGCTAGCGTCCTCCTACGAGCAGTACTTC.

The CDR3 here is CAWIDSFYTEAFF. CDR3 bases: TGTGCCTGGATAGACAGCTTCTACACTGAAGCTTTCTTT. This sequence joins TRBV30 and TRBJ1-1, with D maybe TRBD1 (5 bases). The CDR3 loop spans 13 amino acids. The V end lost 4 bases, the J end lost 3 bases, and 12 bases lay between the germline ends. CDR1 GTSNPN and CDR2 SVGIG come from the germline V gene (reference sequence).

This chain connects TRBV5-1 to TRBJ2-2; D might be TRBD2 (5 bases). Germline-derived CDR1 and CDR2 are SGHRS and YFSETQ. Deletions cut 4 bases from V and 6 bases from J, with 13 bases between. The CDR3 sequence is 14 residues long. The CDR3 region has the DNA TGCGCCAGCAGCGACCCCTCTAGCTCCGGGGAGCTGTTTTTT. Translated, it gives CASSDPSSSGELFF.

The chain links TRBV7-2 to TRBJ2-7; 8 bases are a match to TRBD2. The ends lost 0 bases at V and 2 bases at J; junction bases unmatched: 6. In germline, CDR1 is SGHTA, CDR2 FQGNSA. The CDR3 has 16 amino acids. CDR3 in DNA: TGTGCCAGCAGCTTAGCACGCCAGCGGGAGACCTACGAGCAGTACTTC. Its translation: CASSLARQRETYEQYF.

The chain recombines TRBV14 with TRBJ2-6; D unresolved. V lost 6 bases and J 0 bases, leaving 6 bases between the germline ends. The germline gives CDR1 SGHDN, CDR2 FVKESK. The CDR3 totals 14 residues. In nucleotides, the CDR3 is TGTGCCAGCAGGGCCCACTCTGGGGCCAACGTCCTGACTTTC. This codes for CASRAHSGANVLTF.

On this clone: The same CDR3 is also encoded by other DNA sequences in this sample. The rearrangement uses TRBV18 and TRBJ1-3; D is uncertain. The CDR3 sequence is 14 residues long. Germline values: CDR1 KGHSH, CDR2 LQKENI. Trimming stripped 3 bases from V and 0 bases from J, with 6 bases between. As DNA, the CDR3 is TGTGCCAGCTCACCTCAGAGCTCTGGAAACACCATATATTTT. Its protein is CASSPQSSGNTIYF.

CDR3 nucleotides: TGCGCCAGCAGCGCGGGGGGCGCGAACACTGAAGCTTTCTTT. It is translated as CASSAGGANTEAFF. This chain connects TRBV5-1 to TRBJ1-1; perhaps TRBD1 as D (6 bases). The CDR3 has 14 residues. Trimming shortened V by 4 bases and J by 1 base, and 11 bases separated the two germline ends. Germline V CDR1 and CDR2: SGHRS, YFSETQ. The complete variable domain, with remaining parts taken from reference TRBV5-1 and TRBJ1-1, reads KAGVTQTPRYLIKTRGQQVTLSCSPISGHRSVSWYQQTPGQGLQFLFEYFSETQRNKGNFPGRFSGRQFSNSRSEMNVSTLELGDSALYLCASSAGGANTEAFFGQGTRLTVV.

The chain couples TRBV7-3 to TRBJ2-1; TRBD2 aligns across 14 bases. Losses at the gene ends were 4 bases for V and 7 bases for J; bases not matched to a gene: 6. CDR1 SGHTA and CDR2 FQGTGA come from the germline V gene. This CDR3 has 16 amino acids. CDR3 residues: CASSSRLAGGPNEQFF. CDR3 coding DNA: TGTGCCAGCAGCTCCCGACTAGCGGGAGGGCCTAATGAGCAGTTCTTC. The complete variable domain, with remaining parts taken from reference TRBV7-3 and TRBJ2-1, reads GAGVSQTPSNKVTEKGKYVELRCDPISGHTALYWYRQSLGQGPEFLIYFQGTGAADDSGLPNDRFFAVRPEGSVSTLKIQRTERGDSAVYLCASSSRLAGGPNEQFFGPGTRLTVL.

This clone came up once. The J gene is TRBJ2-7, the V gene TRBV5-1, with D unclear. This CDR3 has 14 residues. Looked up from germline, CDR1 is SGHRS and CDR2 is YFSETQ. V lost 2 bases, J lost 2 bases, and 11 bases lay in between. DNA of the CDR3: TGCGCCAGCAGCTTAGGCTGGGTAACCTACGAGCAGTACTTC. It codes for CASSLGWVTYEQYF.

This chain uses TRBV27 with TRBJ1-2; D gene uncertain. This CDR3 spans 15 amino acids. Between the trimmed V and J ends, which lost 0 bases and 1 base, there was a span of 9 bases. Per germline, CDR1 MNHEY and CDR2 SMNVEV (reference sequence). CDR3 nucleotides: TGTGCCAGCAGTTTATCCACCCCACATAACTATGGCTACACCTTC. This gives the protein CASSLSTPHNYGYTF.

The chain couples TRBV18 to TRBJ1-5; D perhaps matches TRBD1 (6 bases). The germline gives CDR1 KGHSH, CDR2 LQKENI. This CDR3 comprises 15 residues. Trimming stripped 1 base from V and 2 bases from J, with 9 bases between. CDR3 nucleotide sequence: TGTGCCAGCTCACCACGGGCAGGGGGCAATCAGCCCCAGCATTTT. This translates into CASSPRAGGNQPQHF.

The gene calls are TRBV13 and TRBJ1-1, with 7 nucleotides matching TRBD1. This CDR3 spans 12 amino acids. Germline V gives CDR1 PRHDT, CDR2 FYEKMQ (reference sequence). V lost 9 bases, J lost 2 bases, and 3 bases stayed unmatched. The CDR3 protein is CASYRGNTEAFF. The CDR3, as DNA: TGTGCCAGTTACAGGGGTAACACTGAAGCTTTCTTT.

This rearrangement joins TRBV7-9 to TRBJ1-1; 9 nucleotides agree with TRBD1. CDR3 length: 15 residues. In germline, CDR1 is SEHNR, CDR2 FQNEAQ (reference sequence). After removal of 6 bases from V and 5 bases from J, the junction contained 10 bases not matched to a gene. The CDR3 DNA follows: TGTGCCAGCAGACCCCCGGACAGGGGTCGGACTGAAGCTTTCTTT. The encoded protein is CASRPPDRGRTEAFF.

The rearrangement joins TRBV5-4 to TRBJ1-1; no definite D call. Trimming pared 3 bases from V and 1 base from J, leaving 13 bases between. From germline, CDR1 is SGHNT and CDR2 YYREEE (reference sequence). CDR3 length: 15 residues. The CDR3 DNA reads TGTGCCAGCAGCTCCCCCAAGGCGGGGAACACTGAAGCTTTCTTT. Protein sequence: CASSSPKAGNTEAFF. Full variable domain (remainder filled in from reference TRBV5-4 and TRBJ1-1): ETGVTQSPTHLIKTRGQQVTLRCSSQSGHNTVSWYQQALGQGPQFIFQYYREEENGRGNFPPRFSGLQFPNYSSELNVNALELDDSALYLCASSSPKAGNTEAFFGQGTRLTVV.

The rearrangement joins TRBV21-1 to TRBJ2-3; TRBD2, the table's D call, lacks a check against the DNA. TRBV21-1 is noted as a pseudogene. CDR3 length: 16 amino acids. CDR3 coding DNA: TGTGCCAGCAGCAAATGTCGCGGGAGGGGAGCAGATACGCAGTATTTT. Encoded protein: CASSKCRGRGADTQYF.

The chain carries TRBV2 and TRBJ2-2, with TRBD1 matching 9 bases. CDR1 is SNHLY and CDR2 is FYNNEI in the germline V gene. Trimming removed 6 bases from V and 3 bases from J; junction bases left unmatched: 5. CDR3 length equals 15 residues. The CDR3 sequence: CASRQGAPYTGELFF. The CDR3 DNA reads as TGTGCCAGCAGACAGGGGGCGCCGTACACCGGGGAGCTGTTTTTT. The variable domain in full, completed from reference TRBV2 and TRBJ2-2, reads EPEVTQTPSHQVTQMGQEVILRCVPISNHLYFYWYRQILGQKVEFLVSFYNNEISEKSEIFDDQFSVERPDGSNFTLKIRSTKLEDSAMYFCASRQGAPYTGELFFGEGSRLTVL.

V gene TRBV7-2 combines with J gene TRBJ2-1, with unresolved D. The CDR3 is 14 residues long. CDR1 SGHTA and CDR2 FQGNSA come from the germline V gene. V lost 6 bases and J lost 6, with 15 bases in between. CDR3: CASRVPIWGNEQFF. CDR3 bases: TGTGCCAGCAGGGTACCAATTTGGGGCAATGAGCAGTTCTTC.

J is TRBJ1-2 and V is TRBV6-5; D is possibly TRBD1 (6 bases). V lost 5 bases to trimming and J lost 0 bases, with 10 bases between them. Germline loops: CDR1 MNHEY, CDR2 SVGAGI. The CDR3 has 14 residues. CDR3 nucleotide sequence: TGTGCCAGCAGTATCGACAGGTCTAACTATGGCTACACCTTC. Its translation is CASSIDRSNYGYTF.

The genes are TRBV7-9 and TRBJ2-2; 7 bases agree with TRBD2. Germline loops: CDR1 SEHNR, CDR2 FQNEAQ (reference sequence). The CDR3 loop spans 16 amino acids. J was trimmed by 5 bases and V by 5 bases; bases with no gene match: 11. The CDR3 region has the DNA TGTGCCAGCAGCCCCGTCGGCGGGAGAAAAACCGGGGAGCTGTTTTTT. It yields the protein CASSPVGGRKTGELFF.

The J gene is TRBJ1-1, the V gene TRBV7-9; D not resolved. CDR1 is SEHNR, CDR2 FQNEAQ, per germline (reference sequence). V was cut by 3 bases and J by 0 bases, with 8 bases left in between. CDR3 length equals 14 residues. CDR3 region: CASSFMQMNTEAFF. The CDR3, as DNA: TGTGCCAGCAGCTTCATGCAGATGAACACTGAAGCTTTCTTT. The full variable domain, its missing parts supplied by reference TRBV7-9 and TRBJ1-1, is DTGVSQNPRHKITKRGQNVTFRCDPISEHNRLYWYRQTLGQGPEFLTYFQNEAQLEKSRLLSDRFSAERPKGSFSTLEIQRTEQGDSAMYLCASSFMQMNTEAFFGQGTRLTVV.

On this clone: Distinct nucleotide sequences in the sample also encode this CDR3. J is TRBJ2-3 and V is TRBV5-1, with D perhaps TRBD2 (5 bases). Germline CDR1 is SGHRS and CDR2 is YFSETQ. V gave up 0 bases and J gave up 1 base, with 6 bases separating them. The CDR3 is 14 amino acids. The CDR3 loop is CASSLGRGTDTQYF. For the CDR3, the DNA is TGCGCCAGCAGCTTGGGGCGGGGCACAGATACGCAGTATTTT.

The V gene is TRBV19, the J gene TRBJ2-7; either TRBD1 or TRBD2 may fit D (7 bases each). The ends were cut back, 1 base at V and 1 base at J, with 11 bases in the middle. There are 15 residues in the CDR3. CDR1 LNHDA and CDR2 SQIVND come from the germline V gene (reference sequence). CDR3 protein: CASSIAQGGSYEQYF. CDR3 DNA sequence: TGTGCCAGTAGTATAGCCCAGGGGGGGTCCTACGAGCAGTACTTC.